This T cell receptor (beta chain) was recorded in a study of T cells after yellow fever vaccination. Germline V lookup: CDR1 MNHEY, CDR2 SVGAGI. The CDR3 spans 14 amino acids, including both terminal residues. General study results and limits: FACS-sorted repertoires could contain abundant clonotypes contaminating from the bulk population. Most clones from primary vaccination resurfaced after the booster (nearly 97% CD4, approximately 88% CD8).

MiXCR, applied by TCRdb to the 5' RACE reads, yields one record per CDR3 protein. The sample consists of a few hundred thousand distinct CDR3 sequences, around 9.3% of them appearing once. As to this clonotype: What it recognizes is unknown. It is unclear where the CDR3 begins or ends on the DNA, so no DNA is shown, and the CDR3 is as TCRdb lists it.

The source of this sequence is a man aged 18 to 29 who received the YFV17D yellow fever vaccine. Sequences were derived from CD4+ T cells sorted from PBMCs, sampled 5 days after the yellow fever booster vaccination. The rearrangement links TRBV6-5 to TRBJ2-2. The CDR3 sequence: CASSHQTTPGSCFF.